The sequence of this TCR beta chain was determined in a study of blood T cell repertoires in COVID-19. The wider study: COVID-19 samples collected from the United States, Italy and Spain covered acute and convalescent phases. T cells, B-cell-depleted T cells, or PBMCs supplied cDNA or gDNA.

The V gene lost 5 bases and the J gene lost 6 bases, with 10 bases spanning the gap. This CDR3 has 11 amino acids. Germline CDR1 SQVTM, CDR2 ANQGSEA. How the authors handled the data: Counts of nucleated cells, estimated from reference gene primer amplification, were obtained. TCRdb keeps only in-frame clones here, not all; method: immunoSEQ multiplex PCR. Clone size and the V and J calls come from that table; the DNA yielded D and trimming. The repertoire consists of some 400,000 clones, with 80% to 90% occurring once and the leading ten covering around 1.3%. The receptor was derived from a man younger than 45 who had recovered from COVID-19. The sequencing sample was made of PBMCs or T cells enriched from blood (not recorded which). V usage is TRBV29-1 and J usage is TRBJ1-1; the D is unclear. Here the CDR3 reads CSVPAGAEAFF. DNA of the CDR3: TGCAGCGTTCCCGCTGGAGCTGAAGCTTTCTTT.